The source of this T cell receptor beta chain is a study of cytomegalovirus exposure and HLA in healthy donors. Clones were read by immunoSEQ multiplex PCR, and TCRdb kept only the in-frame ones, dropping some. The table lists approximately 150,000 clones, roughly 86% of them singletons. Germline CDR1 is MGHRA and CDR2 is YSYEKL. This CDR3 region has 15 residues. V lost 1 base and J 3 bases, leaving 9 bases between the germline ends. The chain combines TRBV4-1 with TRBJ1-4, with a tentative D call TRBD1 (6 bases). The TCR comes from a man aged 18 to 30 in good health and CMV-seropositive. Sequenced sample: PBMCs. DNA for the CDR3: TGCGCCAGCAGCCAAGGGTCAGGGGCTAATGAAAAACTGTTTTTT. Translating it yields CASSQGSGANEKLFF.